The 11 T cell receptor beta chains below all came from one sample that was sequenced in a study of T-cell reconstitution after alpha-beta-depleted transplantation in children. The authors prepared the TCRbeta library with unique molecular identifiers. TCRdb re-called the PCR reads through MiXCR, storing one row per CDR3 protein. In the table there are 500,000 to 600,000 distinct CDR3 sequences, roughly 33% of which are singletons. The source material was PBMCs from the stem cell graft donor, sampled from the stem cell graft. Source of these receptors: a human donor who donated a stem cell graft to a child with aplastic anemia.

There are a few counts of this clonotype. J is TRBJ1-1 and V is TRBV7-6, with D possibly being TRBD1 (5 bases). The CDR3 extends over 13 amino acids. The ends were cut back, 11 bases at V and 5 bases at J, with 18 bases in the middle. Germline V lookup: CDR1 SGHVS, CDR2 FNYEAQ. The CDR3 loop reads CAVGEPPGTEAFF. CDR3 DNA sequence: TGTGCCGTAGGGGAACCACCGGGGACTGAAGCTTTCTTT.

V is TRBV3-1 and J is TRBJ2-7; tentatively, D is TRBD1 (5 bases). This CDR3 comprises 15 residues. Deletions cut 0 bases from V and 2 bases from J, with 11 bases between. Germline loops: CDR1 LGHDT, CDR2 YNNKEL (reference sequence). This CDR3 is CASSQDEGAAYEQYF. DNA for the CDR3: TGTGCCAGCAGCCAAGATGAAGGGGCAGCCTACGAGCAGTACTTC.

This clonotype was recorded a few times. The chain is built from TRBV9 and TRBJ2-4; D is perhaps TRBD2 (6 bases). The CDR3 runs 14 residues. Germline CDR1 is SGDLS and CDR2 is YYNGEE. Between the trimmed V and J ends, which lost 4 bases and 8 bases, there was a span of 16 bases. CDR3 residues: CASSSGLRRDIQYF. CDR3 nucleotides: TGTGCCAGCAGCTCGGGGCTAAGGAGGGACATTCAGTACTTC.

The rearrangement links TRBV12-3 or TRBV12-4 to TRBJ1-5, with D possibly being TRBD1 (6 bases). V was trimmed by 7 bases and J by 1 base, leaving 17 bases between them. This CDR3 region has 16 residues. The CDR3 coding sequence is TGTGCCAGCACACTAAGGGGGGGTTGGAGCAATCAGCCCCAGCATTTT. Its protein product is CASTLRGGWSNQPQHF.

The chain employs TRBV6-5 and TRBJ2-2; the D gene is possibly TRBD2 (5 bases). Per the germline V gene, CDR1 is MNHEY and CDR2 is SVGAGI. This CDR3 comprises 19 residues. Trimming pared 3 bases from V and 1 base from J, leaving 21 bases between. CDR3: CASSYFSPGYSGNTGELFF. The CDR3, as DNA: TGTGCCAGCAGTTATTTTAGTCCCGGGTACAGCGGGAACACCGGGGAGCTGTTTTTT.

A few counts support this clonotype. The chain is built from TRBV20-1 and TRBJ2-1; weak D call: TRBD1 (6 bases). The CDR3 is 11 amino acids. The V gene lost 3 bases and the J gene lost 14 bases, with 14 bases spanning the gap. Germline-derived CDR1 and CDR2 are DFQATT and SNEGSKA (reference sequence). CDR3 region: CSASSRDTEFF. The CDR3 nucleotides read TGCAGTGCTAGTTCCCGGGACACGGAGTTCTTC.

This clonotype has only a few counts. This sequence joins TRBV13 and TRBJ2-1; 9 bases fit TRBD2. Losses at the gene ends were 10 bases for V and 3 bases for J; bases not matched to a gene: 7. The germline CDR1 and CDR2 sequences are PRHDT and FYEKMQ (reference sequence). The CDR3 is made up of 14 amino acids. The CDR3 bases are TGTGCCACCCGAGGGACTAGCCGCTACAATGAGCAGTTCTTC. Translating it yields CATRGTSRYNEQFF.

The chain joins TRBV28 to TRBJ2-7; possibly TRBD1 or TRBD2 for D (5 bases each). Germline-derived CDR1 and CDR2 are MDHEN and SYDVKM. V lost 6 bases to trimming and J lost 2 bases, with 14 bases between them. CDR3 size: 14 residues. CDR3 in amino acids: CASRTRGAAYEQYV. The CDR3 coding sequence is TGTGCCAGCAGGACAAGGGGAGCGGCCTACGAGCAGTACGTC.

This chain uses TRBV5-6 with TRBJ1-1; 7 bases are a match to TRBD1. V dropped 1 base and J dropped 4; count of bases not matched to a gene: 4. Germline V gives CDR1 SGHDT, CDR2 YYEEEE. The CDR3 contains 14 residues. The CDR3 DNA sequence: TGTGCCAGCAGCTTGAGGGACAGCCCCACTGAAGCTTTCTTT. Translation: CASSLRDSPTEAFF.

This clonotype was picked up one time. The V gene is TRBV19, the J gene TRBJ2-1; 13 bases map to TRBD2. Germline CDR1 and CDR2: LNHDA and SQIVND (reference sequence). The ends lost 6 bases at V and 8 bases at J; junction bases unmatched: 10. CDR3 length: 16 residues. The CDR3: CASRRLAGGMSYEQFF. CDR3 DNA sequence: TGTGCCAGTAGAAGACTAGCGGGAGGAATGTCGTATGAGCAGTTCTTC.

This clonotype was seen a few times. This chain links TRBV2 with TRBJ1-4; D remains unclear. Germline V gives CDR1 SNHLY, CDR2 FYNNEI. The CDR3 totals 12 residues. The V and J ends lost 1 base and 10 bases respectively, with 7 bases between them. Here the CDR3 reads CASSEDGGKLFF. The CDR3 DNA reads as TGTGCCAGCAGTGAAGATGGTGGAAAACTGTTTTTT.